This TCR beta chain emerged from a study of T-cell reconstitution after alpha-beta-depleted transplantation in children. Findings and caveats of the study: Hyperexpanded clones declined; after one year, newly produced T cells mostly supplied diversity.

Unique molecular identifiers were incorporated into the prepared TCRbeta library. Via MiXCR, TCRdb re-called the PCR reads, giving one row per CDR3 protein. Of under 750,000 distinct CDR3 sequences detected, about 23% appear once; the ten largest clones hold 13% to 15%. Comment on this clonotype: Its antigen is as yet unknown.

The ends were cut back, 7 bases at V and 2 bases at J, with 18 bases in the middle. This CDR3 has 15 residues. The origin of this receptor is a boy younger than two who had a stem cell transplant for acute myeloid leukemia, so the T cells may come from the graft donor. Specimen: PBMCs, mostly from graft donor cells, collected 360 days after TCRalphabeta/CD19-depleted stem cell transplant. The chain couples TRBV12-3 or TRBV12-4 to TRBJ2-7; perhaps D is TRBD1 or TRBD2 (5 bases each). CDR3 sequence: CASTSTRDGAYEQYF. As DNA, the CDR3 is TGTGCCAGCACCTCCACCCGGGACGGTGCCTACGAGCAGTACTTC.